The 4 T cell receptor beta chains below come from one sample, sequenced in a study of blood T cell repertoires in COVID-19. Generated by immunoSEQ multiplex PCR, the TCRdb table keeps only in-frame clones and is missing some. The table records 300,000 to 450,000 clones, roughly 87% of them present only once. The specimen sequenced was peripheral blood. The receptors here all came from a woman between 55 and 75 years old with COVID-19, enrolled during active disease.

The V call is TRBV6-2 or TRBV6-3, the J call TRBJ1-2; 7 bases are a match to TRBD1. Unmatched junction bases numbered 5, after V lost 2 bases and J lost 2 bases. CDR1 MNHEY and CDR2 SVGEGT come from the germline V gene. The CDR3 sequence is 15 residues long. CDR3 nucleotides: TGTGCCAGCAGTTACCGACAGGGAAGGAACTATGGCTACACCTTC. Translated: CASSYRQGRNYGYTF.

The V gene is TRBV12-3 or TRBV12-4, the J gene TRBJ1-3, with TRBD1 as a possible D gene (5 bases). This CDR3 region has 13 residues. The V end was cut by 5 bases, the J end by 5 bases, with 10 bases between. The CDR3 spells CASSDRSRNTIYF. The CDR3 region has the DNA TGTGCCAGCAGTGACAGAAGCAGAAACACCATATATTTT.

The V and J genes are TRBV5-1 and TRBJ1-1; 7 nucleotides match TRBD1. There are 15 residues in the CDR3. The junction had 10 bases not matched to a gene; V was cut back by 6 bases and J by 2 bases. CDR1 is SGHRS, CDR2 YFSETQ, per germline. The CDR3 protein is CASTPGTAINTEAFF. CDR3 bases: TGCGCCAGCACCCCCGGGACAGCGATCAACACTGAAGCTTTCTTT.

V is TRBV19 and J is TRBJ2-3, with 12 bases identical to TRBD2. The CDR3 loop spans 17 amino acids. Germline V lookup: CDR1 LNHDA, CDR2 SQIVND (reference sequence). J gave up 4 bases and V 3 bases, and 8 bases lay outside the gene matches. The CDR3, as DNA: TGTGCCAGTAGTATTCGCCTAGCGGGGGGGGCACCAGATACGCAGTATTTT. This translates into CASSIRLAGGAPDTQYF. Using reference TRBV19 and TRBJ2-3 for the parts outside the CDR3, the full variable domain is DGGITQSPKYLFRKEGQNVTLSCEQNLNHDAMYWYRQDPGQGLRLIYYSQIVNDFQKGDIAEGYSVSREKKESFPLTVTSAQKNPTAFYLCASSIRLAGGAPDTQYFGPGTRLTVL.